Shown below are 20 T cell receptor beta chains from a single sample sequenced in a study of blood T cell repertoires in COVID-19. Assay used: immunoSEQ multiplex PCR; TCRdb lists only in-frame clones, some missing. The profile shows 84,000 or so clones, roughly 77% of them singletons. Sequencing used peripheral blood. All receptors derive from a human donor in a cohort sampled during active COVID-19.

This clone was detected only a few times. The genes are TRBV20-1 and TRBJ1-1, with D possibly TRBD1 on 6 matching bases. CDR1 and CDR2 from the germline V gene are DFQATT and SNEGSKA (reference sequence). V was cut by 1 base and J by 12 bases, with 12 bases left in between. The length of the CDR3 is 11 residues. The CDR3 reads CSARAKDSPFF. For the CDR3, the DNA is TGCAGTGCTAGAGCGAAGGACAGCCCTTTCTTT.

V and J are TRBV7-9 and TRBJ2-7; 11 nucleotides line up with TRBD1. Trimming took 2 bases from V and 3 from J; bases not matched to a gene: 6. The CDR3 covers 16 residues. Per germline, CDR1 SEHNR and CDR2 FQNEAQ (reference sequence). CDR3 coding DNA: TGTGCCAGCAGCTTATCTCCGGGACAGGGGGACTACGAGCAGTACTTC. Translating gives CASSLSPGQGDYEQYF.

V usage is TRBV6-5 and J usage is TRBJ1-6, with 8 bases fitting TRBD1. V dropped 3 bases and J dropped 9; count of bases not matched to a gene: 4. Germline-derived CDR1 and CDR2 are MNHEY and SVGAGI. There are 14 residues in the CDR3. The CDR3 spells CASSYRQGSSPLHF. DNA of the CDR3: TGTGCCAGCAGTTATCGACAGGGGAGTTCACCCCTCCACTTT.

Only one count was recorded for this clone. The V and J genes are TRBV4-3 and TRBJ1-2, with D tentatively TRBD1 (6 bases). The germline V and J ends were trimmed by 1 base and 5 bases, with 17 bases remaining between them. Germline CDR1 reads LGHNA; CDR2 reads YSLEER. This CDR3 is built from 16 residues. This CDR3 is CASSQGGGRLDYGYTF. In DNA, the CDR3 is TGCGCCAGCAGCCAAGGAGGGGGACGGCTGGATTATGGCTACACCTTC.

The CDR3 region is CASSVVQNTGELFF. Here the CDR3 DNA reads TGTGCCAGCAGCGTAGTACAGAACACCGGGGAGCTGTTTTTT. V gene TRBV9 combines with J gene TRBJ2-2; D gene unclear. Trimming took 0 bases from V and 1 from J, leaving 4 bases between them. Germline V lookup: CDR1 SGDLS, CDR2 YYNGEE. CDR3 length equals 14 residues.

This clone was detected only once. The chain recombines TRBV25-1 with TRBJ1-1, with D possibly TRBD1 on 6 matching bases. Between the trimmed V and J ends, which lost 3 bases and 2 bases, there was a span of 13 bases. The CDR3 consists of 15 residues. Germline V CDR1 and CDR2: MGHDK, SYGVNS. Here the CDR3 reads CASSDLGARNTEAFF. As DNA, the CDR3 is TGTGCCAGCAGTGATCTGGGGGCGCGAAACACTGAAGCTTTCTTT.

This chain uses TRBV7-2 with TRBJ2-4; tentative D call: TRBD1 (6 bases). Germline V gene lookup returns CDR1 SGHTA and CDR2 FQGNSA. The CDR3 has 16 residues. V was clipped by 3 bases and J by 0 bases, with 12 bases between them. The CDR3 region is CASSLPDRLAKNIQYF. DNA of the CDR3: TGTGCCAGCAGCTTGCCGGACAGACTAGCCAAAAACATTCAGTACTTC.

This CDR3 reads CASKKGGDYGYTF. CDR3 bases: TGTGCCAGCAAAAAGGGGGGGGACTATGGCTACACCTTC. The chain joins TRBV28 to TRBJ1-2, with D tentatively TRBD1 (6 bases). This CDR3 spans 13 amino acids. CDR1 MDHEN and CDR2 SYDVKM come from the germline V gene. V dropped 7 bases and J dropped 3 bases, with 12 bases sitting between them.

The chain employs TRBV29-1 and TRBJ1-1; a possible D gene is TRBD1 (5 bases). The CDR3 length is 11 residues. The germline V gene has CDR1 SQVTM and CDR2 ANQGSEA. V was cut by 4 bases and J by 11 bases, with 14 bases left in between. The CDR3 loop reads CSVGGGRGAFF. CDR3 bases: TGCAGCGTTGGGGGTGGGAGGGGCGCTTTCTTT.

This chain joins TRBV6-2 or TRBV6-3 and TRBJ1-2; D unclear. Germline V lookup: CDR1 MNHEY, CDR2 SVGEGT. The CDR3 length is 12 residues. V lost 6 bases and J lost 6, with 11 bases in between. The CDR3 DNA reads TGTGCCAGCAGCCCAAATATTCATGGCTACACCTTC. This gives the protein CASSPNIHGYTF.

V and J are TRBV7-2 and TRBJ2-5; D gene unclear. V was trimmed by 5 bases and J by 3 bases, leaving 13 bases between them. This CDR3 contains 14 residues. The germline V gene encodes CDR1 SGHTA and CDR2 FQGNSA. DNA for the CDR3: TGTGCCAGCAGCCTCAGTTTGTTGGAAGAGACCCAGTACTTC. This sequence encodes CASSLSLLEETQYF.

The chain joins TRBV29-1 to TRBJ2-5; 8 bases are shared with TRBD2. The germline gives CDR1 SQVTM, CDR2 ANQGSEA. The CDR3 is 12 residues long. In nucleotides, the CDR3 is TGCAGTTCTCTCGGGGGGGAAGAGACCCAGTACTTC. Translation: CSSLGGEETQYF. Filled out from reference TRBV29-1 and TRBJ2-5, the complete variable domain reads SAVISQKPSRDICQRGTSLTIQCQVDSQVTMMFWYRQQPGQSLTLIATANQGSEATYESGFVIDKFPISRPNLTFSTLTVSNMSPEDSSIYLCSSLGGEETQYFGPGTRLLVL.

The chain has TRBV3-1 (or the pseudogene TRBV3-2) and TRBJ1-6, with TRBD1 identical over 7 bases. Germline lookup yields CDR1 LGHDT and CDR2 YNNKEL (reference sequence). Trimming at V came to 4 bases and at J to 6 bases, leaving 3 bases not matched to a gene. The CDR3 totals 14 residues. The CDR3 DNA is TGTGCCAGCAGCCGGACAGGTGTTAATTCACCCCTCCACTTT. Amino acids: CASSRTGVNSPLHF.

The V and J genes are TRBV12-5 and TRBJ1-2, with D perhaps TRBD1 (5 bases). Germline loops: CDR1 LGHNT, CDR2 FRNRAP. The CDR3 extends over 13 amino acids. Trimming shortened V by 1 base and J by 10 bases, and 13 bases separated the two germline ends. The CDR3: CASGLETVRDYTF. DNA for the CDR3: TGTGCTAGTGGTTTGGAGACAGTACGTGACTACACCTTC.

CDR3 in amino acids: CATSDAWGYTF. DNA for the CDR3: TGTGCCACCAGTGACGCGTGGGGCTACACCTTC. V and J are TRBV24-1 and TRBJ1-2; D not resolved. V was clipped by 4 bases and J by 8 bases, with 7 bases between them. CDR1 is KGHDR and CDR2 is SFDVKD in the germline V gene. The CDR3 is 11 amino acids.

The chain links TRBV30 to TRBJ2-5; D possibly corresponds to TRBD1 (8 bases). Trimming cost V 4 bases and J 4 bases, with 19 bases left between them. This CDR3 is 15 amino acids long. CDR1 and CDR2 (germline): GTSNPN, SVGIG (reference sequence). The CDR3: CAWTDRGGGRETQYF. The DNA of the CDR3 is TGTGCCTGGACTGACAGGGGCGGGGGACGAGAGACCCAGTACTTC. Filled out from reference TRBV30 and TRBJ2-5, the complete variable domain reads SQTIHQWPATLVQPVGSPLSLECTVEGTSNPNLYWYRQAAGRGLQLLFYSVGIGQISSEVPQNLSASRPQDRQFILSSKKLLLSDSGFYLCAWTDRGGGRETQYFGPGTRLLVL.

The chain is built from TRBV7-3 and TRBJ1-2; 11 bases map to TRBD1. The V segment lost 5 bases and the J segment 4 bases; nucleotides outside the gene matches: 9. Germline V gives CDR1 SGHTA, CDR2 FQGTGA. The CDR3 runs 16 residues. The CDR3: CASSPGGTGGGYGYTF. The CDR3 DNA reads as TGTGCCAGCAGCCCCGGCGGGACAGGGGGAGGCTATGGCTACACCTTC.

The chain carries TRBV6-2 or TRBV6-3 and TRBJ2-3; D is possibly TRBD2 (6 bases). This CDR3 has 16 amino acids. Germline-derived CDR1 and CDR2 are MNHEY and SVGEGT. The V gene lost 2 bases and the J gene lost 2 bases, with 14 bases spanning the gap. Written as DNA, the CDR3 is TGTGCCAGCAGTTACAGGGCCGGCGGGGCCACAGATACGCAGTATTTT. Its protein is CASSYRAGGATDTQYF.

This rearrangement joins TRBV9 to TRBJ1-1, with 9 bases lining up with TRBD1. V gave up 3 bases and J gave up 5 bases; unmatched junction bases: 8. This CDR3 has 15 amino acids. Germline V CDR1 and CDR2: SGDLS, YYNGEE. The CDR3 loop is CASSGTGGWGTEAFF. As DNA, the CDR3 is TGTGCCAGCAGCGGAACAGGGGGCTGGGGAACTGAAGCTTTCTTT.

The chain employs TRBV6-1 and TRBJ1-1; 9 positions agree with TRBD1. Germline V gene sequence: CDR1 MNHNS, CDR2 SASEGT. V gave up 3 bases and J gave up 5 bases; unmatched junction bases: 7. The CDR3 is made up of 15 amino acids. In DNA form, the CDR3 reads TGTGCCAGCAGTGAGGTGGGACAGGGTCTTACTGAAGCTTTCTTT. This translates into CASSEVGQGLTEAFF.